Following are 3 T cell receptor beta chains from one sample sequenced in a study of low-dose radiotherapy and immunotherapy resistance in tumors. Specified time point: before trial treatment. cDNA synthesis used a TRAV/TRBV-specific primer set for both chains. A constant-region primer paired with the V-primer adapter amplified TCRs over approximately 20 PCR cycles. Using its own MiXCR run on the reads, TCRdb lists one record per CDR3 protein. This sample has fewer than 90,000 distinct CDR3 sequences, with 15% to 20% found just once. Sequenced here: PBMCs, sampled before treatment. The receptors originated from a male donor with prostate cancer.

This clonotype showed up many times. This sequence joins TRBV30 and TRBJ1-2; TRBD1 might be the D (5 bases). V dropped 1 base and J dropped 4 bases, with 19 bases sitting between them. The CDR3 has 16 residues. Germline V gene data show CDR1 as GTSNPN and CDR2 as SVGIG (reference sequence). The CDR3 DNA follows: TGTGCCTGGAGTGCCCGACCGGGACCGGGGGTCTATGGCTACACCTTC. It specifies CAWSARPGPGVYGYTF.

This clonotype was counted at least ten times. V gene TRBV27 combines with J gene TRBJ1-1; 7 bases match TRBD1. CDR3 size: 16 residues. The junction had 8 bases not matched to a gene; V was cut back by 4 bases and J by 0 bases. Per germline, CDR1 MNHEY and CDR2 SMNVEV (reference sequence). The CDR3 bases are TGTGCCAGCAGTTCCCCGGACAGGTTCATGAACACTGAAGCTTTCTTT. It encodes CASSSPDRFMNTEAFF.

This clonotype was recorded at least ten times. This sequence joins TRBV20-1 and TRBJ2-5, with 8 bases lining up with TRBD2. The germline V gene encodes CDR1 DFQATT and CDR2 SNEGSKA (reference sequence). The trim removed 3 bases at V and 2 bases at J, leaving 5 bases unmatched. The CDR3 is made up of 14 amino acids. CDR3 residues: CSASWAGGQETQYF. The CDR3 nucleotides are TGCAGTGCTAGCTGGGCGGGGGGACAAGAGACCCAGTACTTC.